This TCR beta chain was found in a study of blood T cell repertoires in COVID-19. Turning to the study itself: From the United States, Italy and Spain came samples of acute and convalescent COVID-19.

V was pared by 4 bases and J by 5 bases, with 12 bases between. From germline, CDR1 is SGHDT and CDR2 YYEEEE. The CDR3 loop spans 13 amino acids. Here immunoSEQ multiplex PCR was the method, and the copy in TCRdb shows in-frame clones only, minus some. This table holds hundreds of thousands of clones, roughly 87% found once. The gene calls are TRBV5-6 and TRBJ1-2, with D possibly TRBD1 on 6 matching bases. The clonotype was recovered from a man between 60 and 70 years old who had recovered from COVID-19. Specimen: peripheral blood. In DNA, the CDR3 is TGTGCCAGCAGCCCGACAGGAGGATATGGCTACACCTTC. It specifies CASSPTGGYGYTF.